The 17 T cell receptor beta chains in this list originate from one sample, sequenced in a study of shared clonotypes between healthy human individuals. Assay: immunoSEQ multiplex PCR; the TCRdb copy retains only in-frame clones and omits some. The sample consists of hundreds of thousands of clones, approximately 79% of them appearing once. Sequencing was carried out using memory CD4+ T cells sorted from blood. Stated subset: CD45RA-negative fraction. Receptor source: a man aged 25 to 40 in good health.

V and J are TRBV5-1 and TRBJ2-7, with 7 bases fitting TRBD1. Germline CDR1 SGHRS, CDR2 YFSETQ. The length of the CDR3 is 15 residues. Trimming took 0 bases from V and 3 from J; bases not matched to a gene: 6. The CDR3 here is CASSLDPGQHYEQYF. The CDR3 region has the DNA TGCGCCAGCAGCTTGGACCCGGGACAGCACTACGAGCAGTACTTC.

This CDR3 is CSVVTGTGNQPQHF. The CDR3 nucleotides read TGCAGCGTTGTGACCGGGACAGGCAATCAGCCCCAGCATTTT. The chain has TRBV29-1 and TRBJ1-5, with 7 bases identical to TRBD1. The CDR3 is 14 residues long. V shed 4 bases, J shed 2 bases, and the junction held 5 bases outside the gene matches. Per the germline V gene, CDR1 is SQVTM and CDR2 is ANQGSEA.

The gene calls are TRBV18 and TRBJ1-1, with TRBD1 as a possible D gene (5 bases). V was cut by 1 base and J by 0 bases, with 6 bases left in between. Germline V gives CDR1 KGHSH, CDR2 LQKENI. The CDR3 runs to 14 residues. This CDR3 is CASSPLGVNTEAFF. CDR3 bases: TGTGCCAGCTCACCACTGGGGGTGAACACTGAAGCTTTCTTT.

This clone was seen once. The genes are TRBV5-1 and TRBJ1-1, with TRBD1 identical over 7 bases. Germline V gene sequence: CDR1 SGHRS, CDR2 YFSETQ. This CDR3 has 14 residues. Unmatched junction bases numbered 7, after V lost 3 bases and J lost 5 bases. DNA of the CDR3: TGCGCCAGCAGCTATTTTCAGGGGGAGACTGAAGCTTTCTTT. This translates into CASSYFQGETEAFF.

The V call is TRBV2, the J call TRBJ1-3, with D possibly matching TRBD1 (6 bases). Germline V CDR1 and CDR2: SNHLY, FYNNEI. Trimming left V 5 bases short and J 9 bases short, with 8 bases between. The CDR3 is made up of 11 amino acids. CDR3 in amino acids: CASSTGPTIYF. Written as DNA, the CDR3 is TGTGCCAGCAGTACAGGGCCCACCATATATTTT. The entire variable domain, with the rest obtained from reference TRBV2 and TRBJ1-3, is as follows: EPEVTQTPSHQVTQMGQEVILRCVPISNHLYFYWYRQILGQKVEFLVSFYNNEISEKSEIFDDQFSVERPDGSNFTLKIRSTKLEDSAMYFCASSTGPTIYFGEGSWLTVV.

This clone came up a few times. The V and J genes are TRBV4-1 and TRBJ2-7; 9 nucleotides match TRBD2. V lost 1 base and J lost 2; bases outside the gene matches: 9. CDR3 length: 17 residues. Germline V lookup: CDR1 MGHRA, CDR2 YSYEKL. The CDR3 here is CASSQVVSSGNTYEQYF. The CDR3, as DNA: TGCGCCAGCAGCCAAGTGGTATCTAGCGGGAATACCTACGAGCAGTACTTC.

The CDR3: CASSYALAVDTQYF. The CDR3 DNA is TGTGCCAGCAGTTACGCCCTAGCGGTAGATACGCAGTATTTT. The chain combines TRBV6-5 with TRBJ2-3, with 7 bases lining up with TRBD2. The CDR3 contains 14 residues. V lost 2 bases to trimming and J lost 5 bases; unmatched junction nucleotides: 4. In germline, CDR1 is MNHEY, CDR2 SVGAGI.

This clone was seen a handful of times. The V and J genes are TRBV6-1 and TRBJ1-1, with no clear D. Trimming pared 0 bases from V and 6 bases from J, leaving 8 bases between. The CDR3 consists of 13 residues. Germline V gene lookup returns CDR1 MNHNS and CDR2 SASEGT. CDR3 DNA: TGTGCCAGCAGTGAAGCGCGAGGTTCTGAAGCTTTCTTT. It is translated as CASSEARGSEAFF.

The rearrangement links TRBV7-2 to TRBJ2-1; D possibly corresponds to TRBD1 (6 bases). Trimming took off 7 bases at V and 8 bases at J, with 15 bases between the two ends. Germline CDR1 and CDR2: SGHTA and FQGNSA. The CDR3 has 13 residues. The CDR3 protein is CASNVQGNDEQFF. The CDR3 DNA is TGTGCCAGCAACGTACAGGGAAACGATGAGCAGTTCTTC.

The genes are TRBV5-4 and TRBJ2-7; weak D call: TRBD2 (6 bases). Per germline, CDR1 SGHNT and CDR2 YYREEE (reference sequence). V was clipped by 0 bases and J by 6 bases, with 16 bases between them. CDR3 size: 15 residues. CDR3 sequence reads: CASSLDGSSLSEQYF. Written as DNA, the CDR3 is TGTGCCAGCAGCTTGGACGGGAGTAGCCTCTCCGAGCAGTACTTC.

This chain joins TRBV29-1 and TRBJ2-3; possibly TRBD2 for D (6 bases). CDR1 is SQVTM and CDR2 is ANQGSEA in the germline V gene. V dropped 4 bases and J dropped 0 bases, with 14 bases sitting between them. The CDR3 totals 15 residues. The CDR3 nucleotides read TGCAGCGTTGGGGTGGTAGCGGCTAGCACAGATACGCAGTATTTT. Amino acids: CSVGVVAASTDTQYF.

The chain joins TRBV9 to TRBJ2-3, with a weak D call TRBD1 (5 bases). The CDR3 consists of 13 residues. Germline V gene data show CDR1 as SGDLS and CDR2 as YYNGEE. V lost 0 bases, J lost 5 bases, and 7 bases lay in between. CDR3 loop: CASSVGTQDTQYF. In DNA, the CDR3 is TGTGCCAGCAGCGTAGGGACACAAGATACGCAGTATTTT.

The chain links TRBV5-1 to TRBJ2-3, with 7 bases identical to TRBD2. Germline CDR1 reads SGHRS; CDR2 reads YFSETQ. The CDR3 runs 15 residues. Germline trimming cut 4 bases from V and 2 bases from J; bases unmatched to any gene: 7. The CDR3 DNA follows: TGCGCCAGCAGCCTTACTAGCGCTTTCACAGATACGCAGTATTTT. Translated: CASSLTSAFTDTQYF.

The chain has TRBV7-9 and TRBJ2-3, with 7 bases matching TRBD2. This CDR3 region has 16 residues. V lost 2 bases to trimming and J lost 1 base; unmatched junction nucleotides: 6. The germline gives CDR1 SEHNR, CDR2 FQNEAQ (reference sequence). The CDR3 DNA follows: TGTGCCAGCAGCTTACGGATGGCGGGAGGCACAGATACGCAGTATTTT. Translating gives CASSLRMAGGTDTQYF.

This rearrangement joins TRBV6-1 to TRBJ2-2, with D possibly being TRBD1 (5 bases). Germline CDR1 MNHNS, CDR2 SASEGT. V was pared by 8 bases and J by 8 bases, with 6 bases between. The CDR3 sequence is 10 residues long. The CDR3 coding sequence is TGTGCCAGCTACAGGGGGGAGCTGTTTTTT. Translation gives CASYRGELFF.

The chain links TRBV7-9 to TRBJ2-7; the D is unclear. Trimming stripped 6 bases from V and 3 bases from J, with 12 bases between. Germline V CDR1 and CDR2: SEHNR, FQNEAQ (reference sequence). The CDR3 extends over 13 amino acids. In DNA form, the CDR3 reads TGTGCCAGCAGTTCTGGCCCAAGCTACGAGCAGTACTTC. Its protein is CASSSGPSYEQYF.

V is TRBV7-9 and J is TRBJ1-3, with a possible D match to TRBD1 (5 bases). The germline gives CDR1 SEHNR, CDR2 FQNEAQ (reference sequence). This CDR3 comprises 13 residues. V dropped 1 base and J dropped 15 bases, with 16 bases sitting between them. The CDR3 is CASSLGPGQRRYF. In DNA form, the CDR3 reads TGTGCCAGCAGCTTAGGACCAGGGCAGAGAAGATATTTT. The full variable domain, with the rest looked up from reference TRBV7-9 and TRBJ1-3, is DTGVSQNPRHKITKRGQNVTFRCDPISEHNRLYWYRQTLGQGPEFLTYFQNEAQLEKSRLLSDRFSAERPKGSFSTLEIQRTEQGDSAMYLCASSLGPGQRRYFGEGSWLTVV.